This is a list of T cell receptor beta chains from one sample in a study of CD8 T cells in ankylosing spondylitis. MiXCR, applied by TCRdb to the 5' RACE reads, yields one record per CDR3 protein. The data show about 140,000 distinct CDR3 sequences, roughly 8.3% seen once. The source material was synovial fluid, either unsorted or a sorted T cell fraction (not recorded which). All receptors derive from a male donor with ankylosing spondylitis. CDR3s include the opening cysteine and the closing phenylalanine or tryptophan. Fields, in order: V gene, D gene, J gene, clone size, CDR3 protein, CDR3 DNA. D genes are given only for firm matches. A row's size may be missing; if present it is once, few, many or a size class.

>TRBV4-3|TRBD2|TRBJ2-1|many
CASSQEGGAGKHEQFF
TGCGCCAGCAGCCAAGAGGGGGGAGCGGGGAAACATGAGCAGTTCTTC
>TRBV4-2|TRBD1|TRBJ1-5|NA
CASSQAPEQGVQPQHF
TGTGCCAGCAGCCAAGCCCCTGAGCAGGGGGTTCAGCCCCAGCATTTT
>TRBV5-6|TRBD1|TRBJ2-5|many
CASSPWDRQKETQYF
TGTGCCAGCAGCCCATGGGACAGGCAGAAAGAGACCCAGTACTTC
>TRBV18|NA|TRBJ1-5|many
CASSVDTDQPQHF
TGTGCCAGCTCAGTCGATACGGATCAGCCCCAGCATTTT
>TRBV5-1|NA|TRBJ1-1|many
CASSLAIRTPETEAFF
TGCGCCAGCAGCTTGGCTATCCGGACTCCCGAAACTGAAGCTTTCTTT
>TRBV20-1|TRBD1|TRBJ1-2|many
CSASSWDRGIPIPGGYTF
TGCAGTGCTAGTAGTTGGGACAGGGGAATACCTATACCGGGCGGCTACACCTTC
>TRBV4-3|TRBD2|TRBJ2-1|NA
CASSQGTSGRASSYNEQFF
TGCGCCAGCAGCCAAGGAACTAGCGGGAGGGCCAGCTCCTACAATGAGCAGTTCTTC
>TRBV7-2|TRBD1|TRBJ2-7|NA
CASSLGTGGFNEQYF
TGTGCCAGCAGCTTAGGGACAGGGGGTTTCAACGAGCAGTACTTC
>TRBV28|NA|TRBJ1-6|NA
CASSPSPLASPLHF
TGTGCCAGCAGCCCTTCCCCTCTGGCCTCACCCCTCCACTTT
>TRBV20-1|TRBD2|TRBJ2-6|NA
CSASRLAGGLGANVLTF
TGCAGTGCTAGTAGACTAGCGGGGGGGCTTGGGGCCAACGTCCTGACTTTC
>TRBV5-4|TRBD1|TRBJ2-3|NA
CASSLGGWGQGTDTQYF
TGTGCCAGCAGCTTGGGGGGGTGGGGACAGGGCACAGATACGCAGTATTTT
>TRBV20-1|NA|TRBJ2-7|many
CSASRGASSYEQYF
TGCAGTGCTAGCCGGGGGGCTAGCTCCTACGAGCAGTACTTC
>TRBV2|NA|TRBJ2-1|few
CASSERGPSSYNEQFF
TGTGCCAGCAGTGAAAGGGGACCGAGCTCCTACAATGAGCAGTTCTTC
>TRBV12-3/TRBV12-4|TRBD1|TRBJ2-1|many
CASSRTGSSYNEQFF
TGTGCCAGCAGTCGGACAGGGAGCTCCTACAATGAGCAGTTCTTC
>TRBV5-1|TRBD1|TRBJ2-3|NA
CASSSGTGSADTQYF
TGCGCCAGCAGCTCCGGGACAGGGTCGGCAGATACGCAGTATTTT
>TRBV10-3|NA|TRBJ2-7|many
CAISNRDYEQYF
TGTGCCATCAGTAACAGAGACTACGAGCAGTACTTC
>TRBV13|NA|TRBJ1-1|many
CASSPLQMNTEAFF
TGTGCCAGCAGCCCCCTCCAGATGAACACTGAAGCTTTCTTT
>TRBV6-1|NA|TRBJ2-5|many
CASTRLGGETQYF
TGTGCCAGCACCCGACTTGGAGGAGAGACCCAGTACTTC
>TRBV7-9|TRBD2|TRBJ2-3|many
CASSLIAGGTDTQYF
TGTGCCAGCAGCCTCATAGCGGGAGGCACAGATACGCAGTATTTT
>TRBV6-2/TRBV6-3|TRBD1|TRBJ1-5|few
CASSYSKTGWNQPQHF
TGTGCCAGCAGTTACTCGAAGACAGGGTGGAATCAGCCCCAGCATTTT
>TRBV20-1|NA|TRBJ1-1|NA
CSAFTGRGTEAFF
TGCAGTGCTTTCACCGGCAGGGGCACTGAAGCTTTCTTT
>TRBV7-3|NA|TRBJ2-3|many
CASSIYSRTDTQYF
TGTGCCAGCAGCATTTACAGTCGCACAGATACGCAGTATTTT
>TRBV18|TRBD1|TRBJ1-1|many
CASSPGTVAFF
TGTGCCAGCTCACCCGGGACAGTAGCTTTCTTT
>TRBV6-4|NA|TRBJ2-4|NA
CASSEPRLAKNIQYF
TGTGCCAGCAGCGAGCCGAGACTAGCCAAAAACATTCAGTACTTC
>TRBV6-5|TRBD2|TRBJ2-5|many
CASSYSLPAGGPKSTQYF
TGTGCCAGCAGTTACTCCCTCCCAGCGGGGGGACCTAAGAGTACCCAGTACTTC
>TRBV6-2/TRBV6-3|TRBD1|TRBJ2-5|once
CASSFGQVFQETQYF
TGTGCCAGCAGTTTCGGACAGGTTTTCCAAGAGACCCAGTACTTC
>TRBV5-6|NA|TRBJ2-3|few
CASSFIGTDTQYF
TGTGCCAGCAGCTTTATTGGCACAGATACGCAGTATTTT
>TRBV3-1|NA|TRBJ2-2|few
CASSQGYTGELFF
TGTGCCAGCAGCCAAGGGTACACCGGGGAGCTGTTTTTT
>TRBV6-1|TRBD1|TRBJ1-2|NA
CASEGGTDGGYTF
TGTGCCAGCGAGGGCGGGACAGATGGGGGCTACACCTTC
>TRBV20-1|NA|TRBJ2-7|many
CSARGLRGMRSYEQYF
TGCAGTGCTAGAGGTTTACGGGGTATGAGATCCTACGAGCAGTACTTC
>TRBV11-2|NA|TRBJ2-5|many
CASSPARPPQTQYF
TGTGCCAGCAGCCCCGCGAGGCCTCCTCAGACCCAGTACTTC
>TRBV5-5|NA|TRBJ2-5|NA
CASSAFRETQYF
TGTGCCAGCAGCGCTTTTCGAGAGACCCAGTACTTC
>TRBV20-1|TRBD1|TRBJ2-5|NA
CSAGSPQGAGETQYF
TGCAGTGCTGGTTCTCCTCAGGGGGCCGGGGAGACCCAGTACTTC
>TRBV28|NA|TRBJ2-7|NA
CASSFYQGTYEQYF
TGTGCCAGCAGTTTCTACCAGGGAACCTACGAGCAGTACTTC